This TCR beta chain is drawn from a study of blood T cell repertoires in COVID-19. Study-level information: The study drew acute and convalescent COVID-19 samples from the United States, Italy and Spain. The analysed material was cDNA or gDNA that came from T cells, B-cell-depleted T cells, or PBMCs.

The V end lost 3 bases, the J end lost 3 bases, and 9 bases lay between the germline ends. This CDR3 has 13 residues. Germline assignment: CDR1 MDHEN and CDR2 SYDVKM. Original handling: Nucleated cell number was recorded as an estimate derived from reference gene primer amplification. Profiling relied on immunoSEQ multiplex PCR, and the TCRdb table lists in-frame clones only, not all of them. That table furnishes V, J and clone size, whereas the DNA furnished D and trimming. This sample has under 75,000 clones, with more than 60% found just once. Sequencing was carried out using peripheral blood. J is TRBJ2-7 and V is TRBV28; D perhaps matches TRBD2 (6 bases). The clonotype was recovered from a woman in her 70s with acute or convalescent COVID-19. The CDR3 reads CASSLGGLYEQYF. As DNA, the CDR3 is TGTGCCAGCAGTTTGGGAGGCCTCTACGAGCAGTACTTC.